The clone carrying this T cell receptor beta chain was seen ten or more times. Its target is not known. 5'RACE primed at constant segments yielded TCR alpha and TCR beta cDNA libraries bearing sample barcodes and UMIs. Via MiXCR, TCRdb re-called the 5' RACE reads, giving one row per CDR3 protein. Altogether fewer than 40,000 distinct CDR3 sequences are present, about an eighth being singletons, with the ten largest covering about 32%. Trimming left V 8 bases short and J 6 bases short, with 7 bases between. This CDR3 is built from 11 residues. This entry is derived from a study of T-cell memory formation after mild COVID-19. Study-wide results and caveats: The authors did not confirm SARS-CoV-2 specificity of second-wave clones peaking day 37.

Sample: PBMCs or a T cell subset sorted from them (not recorded which). The TCR originated in a man between 18 and 29 years old who had mild COVID-19 (a few samples of this study predate the infection). Cell type and time point are not known. V usage is TRBV12-3 or TRBV12-4 and J usage is TRBJ2-2; D remains ambiguous. The CDR3 reads CASGWAGELFF. CDR3 DNA: TGTGCCAGCGGATGGGCCGGGGAGCTGTTTTTT.